One and the same sample provided the 21 T cell receptor beta chains below, sequenced in a study of blood T cell repertoires in COVID-19 (dated by TCRdb to the early 2020s). Library construction relied on the immunoSEQ multiplex PCR assay. Entries here come from immuneACCESS through TCRdb and include only in-frame sequences with V and J called. Some clones fail to appear in such tables; in the studies checked, an unresolved V gene covers under half of the shortfall, and the cause of the remainder is unknown. Present in this sample are 150,000 to 200,000 clones, approximately 80% of which were seen just once. The ten top clones hold more than 4.5% of the sample. Source material: PBMCs or T cells enriched from blood (not recorded which). The origin of the receptors is a woman in her sixties with acute COVID-19.

The chain has TRBV18 and TRBJ1-4; TRBD1 matches 11 bases. With 0 bases clipped from V and 6 bases from J, the junction kept 0 bases outside the gene matches. Looked up from germline, CDR1 is KGHSH and CDR2 is LQKENI. The CDR3 runs 15 residues. The CDR3 sequence: CASSPPGQGDEKLFF. CDR3 DNA sequence: TGTGCCAGCTCACCACCGGGACAGGGGGATGAAAAACTGTTTTTT.

This chain's CDR3 is CASSPPEGMGGELFF. CDR3 nucleotides: TGTGCCAGCAGCCCCCCCGAGGGAATGGGCGGGGAGCTGTTTTTT. J is TRBJ2-2 and V is TRBV5-4, with D perhaps TRBD2 (5 bases). Germline lookup yields CDR1 SGHNT and CDR2 YYREEE (reference sequence). This CDR3 is built from 15 residues. V lost 4 bases, J lost 7 bases, and 17 bases lay in between.

The chain has TRBV4-1 and TRBJ1-4; D unclear. Germline assignment: CDR1 MGHRA and CDR2 YSYEKL. The germline V and J ends were trimmed by 8 bases and 4 bases, with 17 bases remaining between them. This CDR3 has 15 residues. The CDR3 DNA sequence: TGCGCCAGCCATAGCGCAAGCCCGGTTAATGAAAAACTGTTTTTT. This gives the protein CASHSASPVNEKLFF.

The V call is TRBV5-4, the J call TRBJ2-3; 12 nucleotides match TRBD2. Germline CDR1 reads SGHNT; CDR2 reads YYREEE (reference sequence). The trim removed 0 bases at V and 2 bases at J, leaving 7 bases unmatched. The CDR3 extends over 18 amino acids. CDR3 nucleotides: TGTGCCAGCAGCTTGGGTCTAGCGGGAGGGTCGGTCACAGATACGCAGTATTTT. This encodes CASSLGLAGGSVTDTQYF.

V and J are TRBV7-7 and TRBJ2-2; D unclear. V was pared by 4 bases and J by 6 bases, with 15 bases between. There are 15 residues in the CDR3. Germline V gives CDR1 SSHAT, CDR2 FNYEAQ (reference sequence). DNA for the CDR3: TGTGCCAGCAGCTCCGGTCGGAGTGGAGCCGGGGAGCTGTTTTTT. Translated: CASSSGRSGAGELFF.

The CDR3 loop reads CASSDSGQLILNTEAFF. The DNA of the CDR3 is TGTGCCAGTAGTGATTCGGGACAGCTTATTTTGAACACTGAAGCTTTCTTT. J is TRBJ1-1 and V is TRBV19; 7 positions match TRBD1. This CDR3 region has 17 residues. Germline lookup yields CDR1 LNHDA and CDR2 SQIVND (reference sequence). The V gene end was trimmed by 5 bases and the J gene end by 0 bases; junction bases not matched to a gene: 12.

V is TRBV25-1 and J is TRBJ1-1; no clear D. V was cut by 5 bases and J by 0 bases, with 13 bases left in between. The CDR3 length is 15 residues. The germline gives CDR1 MGHDK, CDR2 SYGVNS. The CDR3 here is CASSSFTAMNTEAFF. CDR3 bases: TGTGCCAGCAGTTCCTTTACAGCTATGAACACTGAAGCTTTCTTT.

The V and J genes are TRBV10-1 and TRBJ2-7; weak D call: TRBD1 (5 bases). V gave up 5 bases and J gave up 4 bases, with 12 bases separating them. The CDR3 runs 13 residues. Per germline, CDR1 WNHNN and CDR2 SYGVQD (reference sequence). CDR3 loop: CASSQGVGYEQYF. The DNA for the CDR3 is TGCGCCAGCAGTCAAGGGGTCGGGTACGAGCAGTACTTC.

This chain joins TRBV6-5 and TRBJ2-7; perhaps TRBD1 as D (5 bases). Trimming removed 6 bases from V and 2 bases from J, with 17 bases in between. There are 15 residues in the CDR3. Germline V gene sequence: CDR1 MNHEY, CDR2 SVGAGI. CDR3 region: CASSQGTQGPYEQYF. CDR3 sequence (DNA): TGTGCCAGCAGCCAAGGCACGCAGGGCCCCTACGAGCAGTACTTC.

DNA for the CDR3: TGTGCCAGCAGTTTAAAGCGACAGTCACCCCTCCACTTT. Its translation: CASSLKRQSPLHF. This chain connects TRBV28 to TRBJ1-6, with D possibly matching TRBD1 (5 bases). The germline gives CDR1 MDHEN, CDR2 SYDVKM. V dropped 2 bases and J dropped 10 bases, with 9 bases sitting between them. The CDR3 runs to 13 residues.

The chain has TRBV5-1 and TRBJ2-1; 7 bases agree with TRBD1. The CDR3 extends over 16 amino acids. Per germline, CDR1 SGHRS and CDR2 YFSETQ. The junction had 11 bases not matched to a gene; V was cut back by 1 base and J by 7 bases. The CDR3 loop reads CASSLKRTGLTNEQFF. The CDR3, as DNA: TGCGCCAGCAGCTTGAAAAGGACAGGCCTCACAAATGAGCAGTTCTTC.

V usage is TRBV7-9 and J usage is TRBJ2-5, with D unclear. The germline gives CDR1 SEHNR, CDR2 FQNEAQ (reference sequence). This CDR3 spans 17 amino acids. V was clipped by 0 bases and J by 3 bases, with 17 bases between them. In DNA, the CDR3 is TGTGCCAGCAGCTTAGCCGAGCTCAGACTGGGTAAAGAGACCCAGTACTTC. This codes for CASSLAELRLGKETQYF. The whole variable domain, remainder taken from reference TRBV7-9 and TRBJ2-5, is DTGVSQNPRHKITKRGQNVTFRCDPISEHNRLYWYRQTLGQGPEFLTYFQNEAQLEKSRLLSDRFSAERPKGSFSTLEIQRTEQGDSAMYLCASSLAELRLGKETQYFGPGTRLLVL.

The chain recombines TRBV19 with TRBJ1-5; D uncertain. Deletions cut 3 bases from V and 6 bases from J, with 9 bases between. Per the germline V gene, CDR1 is LNHDA and CDR2 is SQIVND (reference sequence). CDR3 length equals 13 residues. The CDR3 loop is CASSIAERQPQHF. The CDR3 nucleotides read TGTGCCAGTAGTATTGCAGAGCGTCAGCCCCAGCATTTT.

The CDR3 nucleotides are TGTGCCAGCTCAATCCTAGCGGGAGGGCCTGCCGAGCAGTACTTC. This sequence encodes CASSILAGGPAEQYF. The chain carries TRBV18 and TRBJ2-7, with 12 bases lining up with TRBD2. There are 15 residues in the CDR3. Germline loops: CDR1 KGHSH, CDR2 LQKENI. The J segment lost 6 bases and the V segment lost 5 bases, leaving 8 bases of the junction unmatched.

This clone was detected once. This rearrangement joins TRBV4-2 to TRBJ2-5, with 8 bases matching TRBD1. The trim removed 4 bases at V and 4 bases at J, leaving 5 bases unmatched. There are 14 residues in the CDR3. CDR1 is LGHNA and CDR2 is YNFKEQ in the germline V gene. The CDR3 loop is CASSPDRAGETQYF. The CDR3 nucleotides are TGTGCCAGCAGCCCGGACAGGGCCGGAGAGACCCAGTACTTC.

The chain is built from TRBV29-1 and TRBJ1-5, with D possibly being TRBD1 (5 bases). The CDR3 loop spans 15 amino acids. The germline V and J ends were trimmed by 4 bases and 4 bases, with 17 bases remaining between them. Germline V CDR1 and CDR2: SQVTM, ANQGSEA. The CDR3 region is CSVGWAVKGNQPQHF. CDR3 sequence (DNA): TGCAGCGTTGGGTGGGCAGTTAAGGGGAATCAGCCCCAGCATTTT.

The rearrangement uses TRBV18 and TRBJ1-5; D remains unclear. The CDR3 totals 13 residues. The V gene lost 4 bases and the J gene lost 3 bases, with 7 bases spanning the gap. From germline, CDR1 is KGHSH and CDR2 LQKENI. The CDR3: CASSQRDNQPQHF. Here the CDR3 DNA reads TGTGCCAGCTCACAACGGGACAATCAGCCCCAGCATTTT.

The chain uses TRBV15 and TRBJ2-5, with D perhaps matching TRBD1 (6 bases). Germline lookup yields CDR1 LNHNV and CDR2 YYDKDF (reference sequence). The CDR3 has 14 residues. Trimming removed 0 bases from V and 5 bases from J, with 10 bases in between. The CDR3 loop reads CATSRDRGTETQYF. DNA of the CDR3: TGTGCCACCAGCAGAGATAGGGGGACGGAGACCCAGTACTTC.

This sequence joins TRBV6-5 and TRBJ2-7; D might be TRBD1 (6 bases). Trimming pared 7 bases from V and 3 bases from J, leaving 10 bases between. Germline CDR1 and CDR2: MNHEY and SVGAGI. This CDR3 contains 12 residues. This chain's CDR3 is CASTGVVYEQYV. As DNA, the CDR3 is TGTGCCAGCACAGGGGTTGTCTACGAGCAGTACGTC.

This chain joins TRBV28 and TRBJ1-2; 9 nucleotides agree with TRBD1. Germline-derived CDR1 and CDR2 are MDHEN and SYDVKM. The CDR3 consists of 14 residues. V lost 4 bases and J lost 7; bases outside the gene matches: 7. The CDR3 DNA reads as TGTGCCAGCAGTTCGACCGGGACAGGGAGTGGCTACACCTTC. It translates to CASSSTGTGSGYTF.

The V call is TRBV6-5, the J call TRBJ2-1; D call uncertain. CDR3 length: 15 residues. Germline values: CDR1 MNHEY, CDR2 SVGAGI. Trimming pared 0 bases from V and 1 base from J, leaving 7 bases between. The CDR3 loop is CASSYSKLSYNEQFF. The CDR3 coding sequence is TGTGCCAGCAGTTACTCGAAACTATCCTACAATGAGCAGTTCTTC.